This TCR beta chain was documented in a study of CD8+CD57+ T cells in acquired aplastic anemia. Study details: Sorted cells (CD4+ and CD8+) yielded DNA amounts that averaged approximately 3.2 ug. General study points: Controls and patients did not differ significantly in CD8+ Simpson's diversity.

Those patients picked for sequencing had displayed CD8+CD57+ cell expansion on flow cytometry. Receipt of therapy had not occurred in any patient by the time of blood sampling. Comments on this clonotype: Antigen unknown.

The CDR3 runs to 14 residues. The ends were cut back, 5 bases at V and 9 bases at J, with 17 bases in the middle. The use of genomic DNA as template underpinned the TCR beta VDJ and CDR3 profiling. Via MiXCR, TCRdb re-called the reads, giving one row per CDR3 protein. The profile covers approximately 250,000 distinct CDR3 sequences, with less than 85% appearing a single time and 35% to 50% taken by the ten largest. The gene calls are TRBV12-3 or TRBV12-4 and TRBJ2-1, with a possible D match to TRBD1 (6 bases). This TCR was recovered from a human donor with aplastic anemia. Sequencing was carried out using sorted CD4+, CD8+, or CD8+CD57+ T cells (not recorded which) from PBMCs. This CDR3 reads CASSPGVYSSEQFF. The CDR3 bases are TGTGCCAGCAGTCCAGGGGTCTATTCTTCTGAGCAGTTCTTC.